This T cell receptor (beta chain) was identified during a study of T cell clonality in common variable immunodeficiency. Study-level findings and limits: CVID subjects showed higher TCRbeta clonality than healthy controls. Authors noted CVID clonality's cause needs subpopulation repertoire sequencing.

The junction had 9 bases not matched to a gene; V was cut back by 3 bases and J by 2 bases. CDR3 length equals 17 residues. Per the germline V gene, CDR1 is DFQATT and CDR2 is SNEGSKA (reference sequence). Profiling relied on immunoSEQ multiplex PCR, and the TCRdb table lists in-frame clones only, not all of them. The sample was found to contain 30,000 to 40,000 clones, and every one recurs. This clone was detected many times. The antigen remains undetermined. The read terminates 3 residues before the CDR3 end, so the remaining end is supplied by the germline J gene. What was sequenced was peripheral blood mononuclear cells. The chain employs TRBV20-1 and TRBJ2-5; 13 positions match TRBD2. The sequence was collected from a person between 18 and 75 years old in good health. The CDR3 loop is CSARRTSGRPLQETQYF. Partial CDR3 DNA: TGCAGTGCTAGGCGGACTAGCGGGAGACCCCTTCAAGAGACC.